This T cell receptor beta chain was obtained from a study of spatial heterogeneity in lung cancer. Turning to the study itself: There were consistently more beta-chain sequences detected than alpha-chain sequences. Study-level findings and limits: Estimated TCR-seq coverage of tumor T cells was only approximately 7% for alpha chains. For beta chains, the corresponding estimate was about 12%. For expanded intratumoral alpha and beta TCRs, counts tracked tumor mutation counts.

This clonotype was detected ten times or more. Its antigen is currently unknown. Each molecule of TCR cDNA was tagged with one unique molecular identifier. TCRdb reprocessed the 5' RACE reads via MiXCR and lists one record per CDR3 protein. The sample includes approximately 94,000 distinct CDR3 sequences, roughly 4.5% of them seen just once. The time point denotes: sample taken at primary tumor resection. With 5 bases clipped from V and 3 bases from J, the junction kept 4 bases outside the gene matches. The germline gives CDR1 SGHVS, CDR2 FQNEAQ. The CDR3 has 14 amino acids. The TCR was taken from a male donor with early-stage non-small cell lung cancer. The sequencing here drew on lung tumor tissue, taken at surgery. The chain employs TRBV7-8 and TRBJ2-5, with TRBD2 matching 9 bases. The CDR3, as DNA: TGTGCCAGCAGCGTCGGGACTAGCAAAGAGACCCAGTACTTC. This gives the protein CASSVGTSKETQYF.